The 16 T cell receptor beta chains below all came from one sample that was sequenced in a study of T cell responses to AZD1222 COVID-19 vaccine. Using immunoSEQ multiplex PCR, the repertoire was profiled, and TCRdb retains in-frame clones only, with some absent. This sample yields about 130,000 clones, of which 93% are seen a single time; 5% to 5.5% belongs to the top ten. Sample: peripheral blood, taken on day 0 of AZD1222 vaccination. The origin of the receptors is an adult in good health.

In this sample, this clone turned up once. The CDR3, as DNA: TGTGCCTGGAGCCCTGGACAGCCGGGTCAGCCCCAGCATTTT. As protein: CAWSPGQPGQPQHF. This rearrangement joins TRBV30 to TRBJ1-5; D possibly corresponds to TRBD1 (6 bases). Germline CDR1 GTSNPN, CDR2 SVGIG (reference sequence). The CDR3 covers 14 residues. The V end lost 3 bases, the J end lost 6 bases, and 15 bases lay between the germline ends.

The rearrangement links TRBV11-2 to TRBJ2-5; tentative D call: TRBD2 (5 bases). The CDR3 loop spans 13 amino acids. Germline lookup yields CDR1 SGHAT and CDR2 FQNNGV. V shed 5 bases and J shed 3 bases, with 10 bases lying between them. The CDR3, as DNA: TGTGCCAGCAGCCCAACTAGGGAAGAGACCCAGTACTTC. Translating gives CASSPTREETQYF.

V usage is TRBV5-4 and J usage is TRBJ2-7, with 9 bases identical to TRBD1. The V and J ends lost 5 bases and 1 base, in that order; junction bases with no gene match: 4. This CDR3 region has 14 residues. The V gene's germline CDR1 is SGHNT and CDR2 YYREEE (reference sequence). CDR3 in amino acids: CASRPGQGSYEQYF. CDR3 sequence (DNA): TGTGCCAGCAGGCCGGGACAGGGATCCTACGAGCAGTACTTC.

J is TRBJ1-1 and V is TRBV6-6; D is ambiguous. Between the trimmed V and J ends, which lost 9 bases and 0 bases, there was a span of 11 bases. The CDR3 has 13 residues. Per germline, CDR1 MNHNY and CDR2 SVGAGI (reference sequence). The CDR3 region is CARWTAMNTEAFF. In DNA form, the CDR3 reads TGTGCCAGGTGGACCGCCATGAACACTGAAGCTTTCTTT.

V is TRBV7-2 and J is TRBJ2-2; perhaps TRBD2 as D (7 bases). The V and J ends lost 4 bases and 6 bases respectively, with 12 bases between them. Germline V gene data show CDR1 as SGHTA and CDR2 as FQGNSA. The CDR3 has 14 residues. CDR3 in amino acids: CASSSRGGSGELFF. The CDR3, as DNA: TGTGCCAGCAGCTCTAGGGGGGGTTCCGGGGAGCTGTTTTTT.

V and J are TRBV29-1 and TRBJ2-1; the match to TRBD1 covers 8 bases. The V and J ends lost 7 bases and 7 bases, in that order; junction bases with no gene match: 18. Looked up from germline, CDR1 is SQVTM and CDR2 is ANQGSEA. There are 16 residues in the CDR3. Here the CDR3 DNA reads TGCAGCGCTGGGCGGTTTCGGGACAGGTCACCGAATGAGCAGTTCTTC. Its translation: CSAGRFRDRSPNEQFF.

The CDR3 DNA reads as TGTGCCAGCAGCCAAGATAGGGAGGGCCGAGGGAATGAGCAGTTCTTC. As protein: CASSQDREGRGNEQFF. V usage is TRBV4-2 and J usage is TRBJ2-1; 7 nucleotides align to TRBD2. V shed 0 bases, J shed 7 bases, and the junction held 9 bases outside the gene matches. CDR1 is LGHNA and CDR2 is YNFKEQ in the germline V gene. This CDR3 has 16 residues.

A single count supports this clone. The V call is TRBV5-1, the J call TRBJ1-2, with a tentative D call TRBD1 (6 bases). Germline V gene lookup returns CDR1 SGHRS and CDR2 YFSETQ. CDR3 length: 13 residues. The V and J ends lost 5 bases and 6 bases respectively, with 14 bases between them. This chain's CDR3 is CASRSTGSDGYTF. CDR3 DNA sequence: TGCGCCAGCAGATCCACAGGGTCGGATGGCTACACCTTC.

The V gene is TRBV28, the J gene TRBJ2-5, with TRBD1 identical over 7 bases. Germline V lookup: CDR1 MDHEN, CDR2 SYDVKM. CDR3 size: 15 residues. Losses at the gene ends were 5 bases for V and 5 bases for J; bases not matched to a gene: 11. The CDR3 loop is CASSVSQGLVETQYF. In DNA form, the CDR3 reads TGTGCCAGCAGTGTCTCACAGGGGCTGGTGGAGACCCAGTACTTC.

This chain's CDR3 is CASSQEPGGSAVFF. For the CDR3, the DNA is TGTGCCAGCAGCCAAGAGCCTGGGGGAAGTGCGGTGTTTTTT. The chain has TRBV3-1 (or the pseudogene TRBV3-2) and TRBJ1-4; possibly TRBD1 for D (5 bases). The V gene's germline CDR1 is LGHDT and CDR2 YNNKEL (reference sequence). Trimming removed 0 bases at V and 15 bases at J, with 17 bases between. This CDR3 contains 14 residues.

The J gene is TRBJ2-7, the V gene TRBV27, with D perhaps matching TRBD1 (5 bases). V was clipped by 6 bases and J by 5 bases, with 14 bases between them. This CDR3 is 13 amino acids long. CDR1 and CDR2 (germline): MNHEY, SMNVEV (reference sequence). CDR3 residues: CASRGQGRDEQYF. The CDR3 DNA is TGTGCCAGCAGGGGGCAGGGTCGCGACGAGCAGTACTTC.

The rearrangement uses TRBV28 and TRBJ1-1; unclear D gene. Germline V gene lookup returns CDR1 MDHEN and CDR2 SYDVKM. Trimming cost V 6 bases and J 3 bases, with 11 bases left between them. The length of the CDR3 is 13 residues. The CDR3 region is CASSDVPDTEAFF. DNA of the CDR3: TGTGCCAGCAGCGATGTTCCTGACACTGAAGCTTTCTTT. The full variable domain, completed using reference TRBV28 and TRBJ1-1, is DVKVTQSSRYLVKRTGEKVFLECVQDMDHENMFWYRQDPGLGLRLIYFSYDVKMKEKGDIPEGYSVSREKKERFSLILESASTNQTSMYLCASSDVPDTEAFFGQGTRLTVV.

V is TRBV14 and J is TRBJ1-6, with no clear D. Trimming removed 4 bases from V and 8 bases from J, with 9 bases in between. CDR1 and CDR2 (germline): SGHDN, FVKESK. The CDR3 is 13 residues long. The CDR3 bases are TGTGCCAGCAGCCGAGCCGGCCATTCACCCCTCCACTTT. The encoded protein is CASSRAGHSPLHF.

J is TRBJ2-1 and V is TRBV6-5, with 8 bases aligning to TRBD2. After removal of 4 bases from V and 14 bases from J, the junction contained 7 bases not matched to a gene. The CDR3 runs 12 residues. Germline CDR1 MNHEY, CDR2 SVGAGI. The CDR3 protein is CASSLPAGAKFF. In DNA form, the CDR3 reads TGTGCCAGCAGTTTGCCAGCGGGAGCAAAGTTCTTC.

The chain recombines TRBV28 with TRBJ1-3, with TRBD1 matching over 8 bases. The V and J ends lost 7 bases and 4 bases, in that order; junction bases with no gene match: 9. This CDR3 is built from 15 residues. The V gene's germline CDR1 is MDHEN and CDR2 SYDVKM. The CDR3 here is CASTSDRAGGNTIYF. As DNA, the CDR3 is TGTGCCAGCACCTCGGACAGGGCTGGCGGAAACACCATATATTTT.

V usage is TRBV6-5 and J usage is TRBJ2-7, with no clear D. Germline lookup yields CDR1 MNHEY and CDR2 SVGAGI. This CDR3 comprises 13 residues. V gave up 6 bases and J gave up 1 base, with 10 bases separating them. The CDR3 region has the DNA TGTGCCAGCAGCTACAGTAGATCCTACGAGCAGTACTTC. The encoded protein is CASSYSRSYEQYF.